The rows below give T cell receptor beta chains drawn from one sample of a study of shared clonotypes between healthy human individuals. Assay used: immunoSEQ multiplex PCR; TCRdb lists only in-frame clones, some missing. The sample holds around 2.3 million clones, approximately 94% seen once. The sample taken for sequencing was naive CD4+ T cells sorted from blood. The receptors were sampled from a man aged 18 to 30 in good health. The CDR3 runs from the conserved cysteine through the conserved F or W. The order of the fields is V gene, J gene, clone size, D gene, CDR3 DNA, CDR3 protein. D genes are given only for firm matches. A row's size may be missing; if present it is once, few, many or a size class.

v_call: TRBV28; j_call: TRBJ1-2; clone_size: .; d_call: TRBD1; cdr3_nt: TGTGCCAGCAGTTCCCCAGACAGGGTAGGCGGCTACACCTTC; cdr3_aa: CASSSPDRVGGYTF
v_call: TRBV10-3; j_call: TRBJ2-5; clone_size: .; d_call: TRBD1; cdr3_nt: TGTGCCATCAGGCAACAGGGGGCCTCGGGAGAGACCCAGTACTTC; cdr3_aa: CAIRQQGASGETQYF
v_call: TRBV5-1; j_call: TRBJ1-1; clone_size: .; d_call: .; cdr3_nt: TGCGCCAGCAGCTTGGGTGGGGGGCGGCCCACTGAAGCTTTCTTT; cdr3_aa: CASSLGGGRPTEAFF
v_call: TRBV21-1; j_call: TRBJ1-6; clone_size: .; d_call: .; cdr3_nt: TGTGCCAGCAGCGCCCGAGATTCACCCCTCCACTTT; cdr3_aa: CASSARDSPLHF
v_call: TRBV28; j_call: TRBJ1-5; clone_size: .; d_call: .; cdr3_nt: TGTGCCAGCAGCGAAGGGGACCGCGGGGGCAATCAGCCCCAGCATTTT; cdr3_aa: CASSEGDRGGNQPQHF
v_call: TRBV28; j_call: TRBJ2-1; clone_size: .; d_call: TRBD2; cdr3_nt: TGTGCCAGCAGACCCACTACTAGCGGGCCCTACAATGAGCAGTTCTTC; cdr3_aa: CASRPTTSGPYNEQFF
v_call: TRBV20-1; j_call: TRBJ2-1; clone_size: .; d_call: .; cdr3_nt: TGCAGTGCTAGAAACTACAATGAGCAGTTCTTC; cdr3_aa: CSARNYNEQFF
v_call: TRBV5-5; j_call: TRBJ2-7; clone_size: .; d_call: TRBD2; cdr3_nt: TGTGCCAGCAGCTCGGGGGGAGAGGCCTCCTACGAGCAGTACTTC; cdr3_aa: CASSSGGEASYEQYF
v_call: TRBV2; j_call: TRBJ1-5; clone_size: .; d_call: .; cdr3_nt: TGTGCCAGCAGTGAGTCGGTCGGTTTCCTGAAGCAGCCCCAGCATTTT; cdr3_aa: CASSESVGFLKQPQHF
v_call: TRBV30; j_call: TRBJ1-4; clone_size: .; d_call: TRBD1; cdr3_nt: TGTGCCTGGAGTGTGGGCAGGGGGGCAACTAATGAAAAACTGTTTTTT; cdr3_aa: CAWSVGRGATNEKLFF
v_call: TRBV28; j_call: TRBJ1-1; clone_size: .; d_call: .; cdr3_nt: TGTGCCAGCCTTGGGATTTTTGACACTGAAGCTTTCTTT; cdr3_aa: CASLGIFDTEAFF
v_call: TRBV5-1; j_call: TRBJ2-2; clone_size: .; d_call: .; cdr3_nt: TGCGCCAGCAGCCTCTCCGGGACATCTACCGGGGAGCTGTTTTTT; cdr3_aa: CASSLSGTSTGELFF
v_call: TRBV6-5; j_call: TRBJ1-2; clone_size: .; d_call: TRBD1; cdr3_nt: TGTGCCAGCAGCCGGGGGACAGGGGAGGGCTACACCTTC; cdr3_aa: CASSRGTGEGYTF
v_call: TRBV7-2; j_call: TRBJ1-1; clone_size: .; d_call: .; cdr3_nt: TGTGCCAGCTTGAAGGACCGAGTGAACACTGAAGCTTTCTTT; cdr3_aa: CASLKDRVNTEAFF
v_call: TRBV5-1; j_call: TRBJ1-1; clone_size: few; d_call: .; cdr3_nt: TGCGCCAGCAGCTCAGGACAGCCCAGCCTCCCCACTGAAGCTTTCTTT; cdr3_aa: CASSSGQPSLPTEAFF
v_call: TRBV7-9; j_call: TRBJ2-1; clone_size: .; d_call: .; cdr3_nt: TGTGCCAGCAGCTTAGGCAGGGGCGGGGCCTACAATGAGCAGTTCTTC; cdr3_aa: CASSLGRGGAYNEQFF
v_call: TRBV10-3; j_call: TRBJ2-3; clone_size: .; d_call: TRBD2; cdr3_nt: TGTGCCATCAGTCAAGGACTAGCGGACTGGTTGGATACGCAGTATTTT; cdr3_aa: CAISQGLADWLDTQYF
v_call: TRBV2; j_call: TRBJ2-5; clone_size: .; d_call: .; cdr3_nt: TGTGCCAGTCCCGGGACAAACCAAGAGACCCAGTACTTC; cdr3_aa: CASPGTNQETQYF
v_call: TRBV11-2; j_call: TRBJ1-1; clone_size: .; d_call: TRBD1; cdr3_nt: TGTGCCAGCAGCTTAGGACAGGGGAGGGTCAACACTGAAGCTTTCTTT; cdr3_aa: CASSLGQGRVNTEAFF
v_call: TRBV19; j_call: TRBJ1-6; clone_size: .; d_call: .; cdr3_nt: TGTGCCAGTAGGGGAGGCTCCTATAATTCACCCCTCCACTTT; cdr3_aa: CASRGGSYNSPLHF
v_call: TRBV2; j_call: TRBJ1-4; clone_size: once; d_call: .; cdr3_nt: TGTGCCAGCAGTGACGCAGCCACGGGTGAAAAACTGTTTTTT; cdr3_aa: CASSDAATGEKLFF
v_call: TRBV27; j_call: TRBJ2-2; clone_size: .; d_call: .; cdr3_nt: TGTGCCAGCATCAGGAGGGTGGGCACCGGGGAGCTGTTTTTT; cdr3_aa: CASIRRVGTGELFF
v_call: TRBV19; j_call: TRBJ1-1; clone_size: .; d_call: .; cdr3_nt: TGTGCCAGTAGTATTCGCGCCAGAGGGAACACTGAAGCTTTCTTT; cdr3_aa: CASSIRARGNTEAFF
v_call: TRBV6-1; j_call: TRBJ2-1; clone_size: .; d_call: .; cdr3_nt: TGTGCCAGCAGTGGACAGGAGTACTACAATGAGCAGTTCTTC; cdr3_aa: CASSGQEYYNEQFF
v_call: TRBV4-1; j_call: TRBJ2-3; clone_size: .; d_call: .; cdr3_nt: TGCGCCAGCAGCCAAGATGGTTACGGGGGGCGAAATACGCAGTATTTT; cdr3_aa: CASSQDGYGGRNTQYF
v_call: TRBV6-1; j_call: TRBJ2-7; clone_size: .; d_call: .; cdr3_nt: TGTGCCAGCAGCGCATCCACCATCACCTCCTACGAGCAGTACTTC; cdr3_aa: CASSASTITSYEQYF
v_call: TRBV29-1; j_call: TRBJ2-3; clone_size: .; d_call: .; cdr3_nt: TGCAGCCTTGCAGACGGGACAGATACGCAGTATTTT; cdr3_aa: CSLADGTDTQYF
v_call: TRBV6-5; j_call: TRBJ1-2; clone_size: .; d_call: TRBD1; cdr3_nt: TGTGCCAGCAGTGTACAGGGGATCTATGGCTACACCTTC; cdr3_aa: CASSVQGIYGYTF
v_call: TRBV6-5; j_call: TRBJ1-1; clone_size: .; d_call: TRBD1; cdr3_nt: TGTGCCAGCAGTGCTAAAGGGGGCCCGATGGAAGCTTTCTTT; cdr3_aa: CASSAKGGPMEAFF
v_call: TRBV4-1; j_call: TRBJ2-5; clone_size: few; d_call: .; cdr3_nt: TGCGCCAGCAGCCAAGATCGACAGCAAGAGACCCAGTACTTC; cdr3_aa: CASSQDRQQETQYF
v_call: TRBV4-1; j_call: TRBJ2-7; clone_size: once; d_call: TRBD2; cdr3_nt: TGCGCCAGCAGCCAAGGTCTAGCGGGAGCCTACGAGCAGTACTTC; cdr3_aa: CASSQGLAGAYEQYF
v_call: TRBV5-4; j_call: TRBJ2-5; clone_size: .; d_call: .; cdr3_nt: TGTGCCAGCAGTGAACAGAGGGAAGGAGAGACCCAGTACTTC; cdr3_aa: CASSEQREGETQYF
v_call: TRBV7-9; j_call: TRBJ2-1; clone_size: .; d_call: .; cdr3_nt: TGTGCCAGCAGCTTTAGTCCGGGAAGTGTAGAGCAGTTCTTC; cdr3_aa: CASSFSPGSVEQFF
v_call: TRBV21-1; j_call: TRBJ2-5; clone_size: .; d_call: .; cdr3_nt: TGTGCCAGCAGCCTCCGGGACAGGGGTGGGTATGTCCAAGAGACCCAGTACTTC; cdr3_aa: CASSLRDRGGYVQETQYF
v_call: TRBV5-1; j_call: TRBJ1-1; clone_size: .; d_call: .; cdr3_nt: TGCGCCAGCAGCGGGGGGACTCGGGTCCCGAACACTGAAGCTTTCTTT; cdr3_aa: CASSGGTRVPNTEAFF
v_call: TRBV5-1; j_call: TRBJ2-7; clone_size: .; d_call: .; cdr3_nt: TGCGCCAGCAGCTTGGAAGGCGGCTACGAGCAGTACTTC; cdr3_aa: CASSLEGGYEQYF
v_call: TRBV7-9; j_call: TRBJ1-2; clone_size: .; d_call: .; cdr3_nt: TGTGCCAGCAGCTTGGGGGAAGGTAAACGTGGCTACACCTTC; cdr3_aa: CASSLGEGKRGYTF
v_call: TRBV2; j_call: TRBJ1-4; clone_size: .; d_call: TRBD1; cdr3_nt: TGTGCCAGCAGTTTGGGACAGGTGATCGAAAAACTGTTTTTT; cdr3_aa: CASSLGQVIEKLFF
v_call: TRBV7-2; j_call: TRBJ1-5; clone_size: .; d_call: .; cdr3_nt: TGTGCCAGCAGCTTAGAGGTCGGATGGTACAGGGGCAATCAGCCCCAGCATTTT; cdr3_aa: CASSLEVGWYRGNQPQHF
v_call: TRBV6-6; j_call: TRBJ2-7; clone_size: once; d_call: TRBD2; cdr3_nt: TGTGCCAGCAGCGGACTAGCGGGTGTCTACGAGCAGTACTTC; cdr3_aa: CASSGLAGVYEQYF
v_call: TRBV6-1; j_call: TRBJ1-6; clone_size: .; d_call: .; cdr3_nt: TGTGCCAGCATGCGGGGGCCTGGTTCACCCCTCCACTTT; cdr3_aa: CASMRGPGSPLHF
v_call: TRBV5-1; j_call: TRBJ2-2; clone_size: .; d_call: TRBD1; cdr3_nt: TGCGCCAGCAGCCCGCCAGGGGGCGCTCACACCGGGGAGCTGTTTTTT; cdr3_aa: CASSPPGGAHTGELFF
v_call: TRBV18; j_call: TRBJ1-1; clone_size: .; d_call: .; cdr3_nt: TGTGCCAGCTCACCAGCAAGAACAGACACTGAAGCTTTCTTT; cdr3_aa: CASSPARTDTEAFF
v_call: TRBV5-1; j_call: TRBJ1-3; clone_size: .; d_call: .; cdr3_nt: TGCGCCAGCAGCTTCGGGCAGTCTGGAAACACCATATATTTT; cdr3_aa: CASSFGQSGNTIYF
v_call: TRBV10-2; j_call: TRBJ2-1; clone_size: .; d_call: .; cdr3_nt: TGCGCCAGCAGTGACCGGTACAATGAGCAGTTCTTC; cdr3_aa: CASSDRYNEQFF
v_call: TRBV4-1; j_call: TRBJ2-1; clone_size: .; d_call: .; cdr3_nt: TGCGCCAGCAGCCACCGGTCTCAGTTTGGCAGAGACAATGAGCAGTTCTTC; cdr3_aa: CASSHRSQFGRDNEQFF
v_call: TRBV11-3; j_call: TRBJ1-4; clone_size: .; d_call: TRBD1; cdr3_nt: TGTGCCAGCAGCCCCCAACCCCGGGACAGGGCGCGGTCTAATGAAAAACTGTTTTTT; cdr3_aa: CASSPQPRDRARSNEKLFF
v_call: TRBV5-1; j_call: TRBJ2-5; clone_size: .; d_call: .; cdr3_nt: TGCGCCAGCAGCCCGCCGGGGTTAGCCCAGTACTTC; cdr3_aa: CASSPPGLAQYF
v_call: TRBV11-2; j_call: TRBJ2-3; clone_size: .; d_call: .; cdr3_nt: TGTGCCAGCAGCTCCCTGGGTAGCGTTCTTCACACAGATACGCAGTATTTT; cdr3_aa: CASSSLGSVLHTDTQYF
v_call: TRBV28; j_call: TRBJ1-4; clone_size: .; d_call: .; cdr3_nt: TGTGCCAGCAGTCCTACGGGGACAACTAATGAAAAACTGTTTTTT; cdr3_aa: CASSPTGTTNEKLFF
v_call: TRBV10-1; j_call: TRBJ1-1; clone_size: few; d_call: .; cdr3_nt: TGCGCCAGCAGTGCCACAGGTACTGAAGCTTTCTTT; cdr3_aa: CASSATGTEAFF
v_call: TRBV11-2; j_call: TRBJ2-3; clone_size: .; d_call: .; cdr3_nt: TGTGCCAGCAGCATTAGTGGGCTCCCCCTCACAGATACGCAGTATTTT; cdr3_aa: CASSISGLPLTDTQYF
v_call: TRBV4-1; j_call: TRBJ1-5; clone_size: .; d_call: TRBD1; cdr3_nt: TGCGCCAGCAGCCAAGGGCCCGGGACAGCCCGACAGCCCCAGCATTTT; cdr3_aa: CASSQGPGTARQPQHF